This is a list of T cell receptor beta chains from one sample in a study of cytomegalovirus exposure and HLA in healthy donors. Profiling relied on immunoSEQ multiplex PCR, and the TCRdb table lists in-frame clones only, not all of them. This sample has under 150,000 clones, with around 72% found just once. The sample taken for sequencing was PBMCs. The source of these receptors is a man aged 35 to 55 in good health and CMV-seronegative. Each CDR3 is given with its conserved first and last residue. A D gene is named only where the DNA matches it firmly. Clone size, where shown, is once, few, many, or a class for clones that have expanded.

V gene: TRBV19
clone size: -
D gene: TRBD2
CDR3 length: 13
J gene: TRBJ2-1
CDR3 protein: CASSRLAGNEQFF
CDR3 DNA: TGTGCCAGTAGCAGACTAGCGGGCAATGAGCAGTTCTTC

V gene: TRBV6-5
clone size: -
D gene: TRBD1
CDR3 length: 15
J gene: TRBJ1-3
CDR3 protein: CASSYDRGPGNTIYF
CDR3 DNA: TGTGCCAGCAGTTACGACAGGGGGCCTGGAAACACCATATATTTT

V gene: TRBV23-1
clone size: once
D gene: -
CDR3 length: 16
J gene: TRBJ2-7
CDR3 protein: CASSQSGETGEYEQYF
CDR3 DNA: TGCGCCAGCAGTCAATCGGGGGAGACGGGGGAATACGAGCAGTACTTC

V gene: TRBV5-1
clone size: -
D gene: TRBD1
CDR3 length: 15
J gene: TRBJ1-5
CDR3 protein: CASSRTGDSNQPQHF
CDR3 DNA: TGCGCCAGCAGCCGGACAGGGGATAGCAATCAGCCCCAGCATTTT

V gene: TRBV4-1
clone size: -
D gene: TRBD2
CDR3 length: 20
J gene: TRBJ2-1
CDR3 protein: CASSPRGLAGNQSPYNEQFF
CDR3 DNA: TGCGCCAGCAGCCCAAGGGGACTAGCGGGAAACCAATCACCCTACAATGAGCAGTTCTTC

V gene: TRBV15
clone size: -
D gene: -
CDR3 length: 16
J gene: TRBJ2-1
CDR3 protein: CATSMPGLAGHNEQFF
CDR3 DNA: TGTGCCACCAGCATGCCAGGGCTTGCTGGACACAATGAGCAGTTCTTC

V gene: TRBV30
clone size: -
D gene: -
CDR3 length: 13
J gene: TRBJ2-7
CDR3 protein: CAWSVEGAREQYF
CDR3 DNA: TGTGCCTGGAGTGTGGAGGGGGCGAGAGAGCAGTACTTC

V gene: TRBV27
clone size: -
D gene: -
CDR3 length: 11
J gene: TRBJ1-1
CDR3 protein: CATVQGTEAFF
CDR3 DNA: TGTGCCACTGTCCAGGGCACTGAAGCTTTCTTT

V gene: TRBV7-2
clone size: -
D gene: TRBD2
CDR3 length: 14
J gene: TRBJ2-7
CDR3 protein: CASSLGTSTYEQYF
CDR3 DNA: TGTGCCAGCAGCTTAGGGACTAGCACCTACGAGCAGTACTTC

V gene: TRBV12-5
clone size: -
D gene: TRBD2
CDR3 length: 16
J gene: TRBJ2-2
CDR3 protein: CASGPPSGVNTGELFF
CDR3 DNA: TGTGCTAGTGGCCCCCCGAGCGGGGTGAACACCGGGGAGCTGTTTTTT

V gene: TRBV30
clone size: -
D gene: TRBD2
CDR3 length: 16
J gene: TRBJ2-3
CDR3 protein: CAWSPGLAGATDTQYF
CDR3 DNA: TGTGCCTGGAGTCCCGGACTAGCGGGAGCAACAGATACGCAGTATTTT

V gene: TRBV28
clone size: few
D gene: -
CDR3 length: 13
J gene: TRBJ2-7
CDR3 protein: CASSFGESAEQYF
CDR3 DNA: TGTGCCAGCAGTTTCGGGGAATCGGCCGAGCAGTACTTC

V gene: TRBV30
clone size: few
D gene: TRBD1
CDR3 length: 14
J gene: TRBJ2-1
CDR3 protein: CAWMDRQSYNEQFF
CDR3 DNA: TGTGCCTGGATGGACAGGCAATCCTACAATGAGCAGTTCTTC

V gene: TRBV9
clone size: -
D gene: -
CDR3 length: 15
J gene: TRBJ2-3
CDR3 protein: CASSTGVLGTDTQYF
CDR3 DNA: TGTGCCAGCAGTACGGGGGTTTTAGGCACAGATACGCAGTATTTT

V gene: TRBV29-1
clone size: -
D gene: TRBD1
CDR3 length: 14
J gene: TRBJ1-2
CDR3 protein: CSVDDGTATYGYTF
CDR3 DNA: TGCAGCGTTGATGATGGGACAGCCACCTATGGCTACACCTTC

V gene: TRBV5-1
clone size: -
D gene: -
CDR3 length: 21
J gene: TRBJ1-1
CDR3 protein: CASSLALGHPASSGAFSEAFF
CDR3 DNA: TGCGCCAGCAGCTTGGCCCTGGGACACCCGGCGTCCAGCGGGGCTTTCTCTGAAGCTTTCTTT

V gene: TRBV2
clone size: once
D gene: TRBD2
CDR3 length: 15
J gene: TRBJ2-1
CDR3 protein: CASSAGTSGINEQFF
CDR3 DNA: TGTGCCAGCAGTGCGGGGACTAGCGGGATCAATGAGCAGTTCTTC

V gene: TRBV28
clone size: -
D gene: -
CDR3 length: 16
J gene: TRBJ1-6
CDR3 protein: CASSLAGNYGNSPLHF
CDR3 DNA: TGTGCCAGCAGTTTAGCGGGAAACTATGGTAATTCACCCCTCCACTTT

V gene: TRBV7-9
clone size: -
D gene: TRBD2
CDR3 length: 18
J gene: TRBJ2-1
CDR3 protein: CASSSVGLAGGQNNEQFF
CDR3 DNA: TGTGCCAGCAGCTCCGTAGGACTAGCGGGAGGGCAGAACAATGAGCAGTTCTTC

V gene: TRBV5-1
clone size: -
D gene: TRBD1
CDR3 length: 14
J gene: TRBJ2-3
CDR3 protein: CASRIGQGTDTQYF
CDR3 DNA: TGCGCCAGCAGAATAGGACAGGGCACAGATACGCAGTATTTT

V gene: TRBV6-5
clone size: -
D gene: -
CDR3 length: 15
J gene: TRBJ2-5
CDR3 protein: CASSYSIGSQETQYF
CDR3 DNA: TGTGCCAGCAGTTACTCGATAGGGAGTCAGGAGACCCAGTACTTC

V gene: TRBV27
clone size: -
D gene: -
CDR3 length: 16
J gene: TRBJ2-7
CDR3 protein: CASSLSRRRSSYEQYF
CDR3 DNA: TGTGCCAGCAGTTTATCGCGCCGCCGGAGCTCCTACGAGCAGTACTTC

V gene: TRBV28
clone size: -
D gene: -
CDR3 length: 16
J gene: TRBJ1-1
CDR3 protein: CASSFAGHSENTEAFF
CDR3 DNA: TGTGCCAGCAGTTTCGCGGGCCACAGCGAGAACACTGAAGCTTTCTTT

V gene: TRBV6-5
clone size: -
D gene: TRBD1
CDR3 length: 14
J gene: TRBJ2-7
CDR3 protein: CASTMDRMSYEQYF
CDR3 DNA: TGTGCCAGCACCATGGACAGGATGTCCTACGAGCAGTACTTC

V gene: TRBV10-1
clone size: -
D gene: TRBD2
CDR3 length: 15
J gene: TRBJ2-5
CDR3 protein: CASSESSGFQETQYF
CDR3 DNA: TGCGCCAGCAGTGAATCTAGCGGTTTCCAAGAGACCCAGTACTTC

V gene: TRBV5-1
clone size: -
D gene: TRBD1
CDR3 length: 15
J gene: TRBJ1-2
CDR3 protein: CASSLQPGQGLGYTF
CDR3 DNA: TGCGCCAGCAGCCTTCAACCGGGACAGGGTTTAGGCTACACCTTC

V gene: TRBV2
clone size: -
D gene: TRBD1
CDR3 length: 16
J gene: TRBJ2-5
CDR3 protein: CASSPLDRGFGETQYF
CDR3 DNA: TGTGCCAGCAGCCCTCTGGACAGGGGGTTCGGGGAGACCCAGTACTTC

V gene: TRBV18
clone size: -
D gene: -
CDR3 length: 12
J gene: TRBJ2-7
CDR3 protein: CASSPAFYEQYF
CDR3 DNA: TGTGCCAGCTCACCTGCGTTCTACGAGCAGTACTTC

V gene: TRBV7-9
clone size: once
D gene: TRBD1
CDR3 length: 17
J gene: TRBJ2-7
CDR3 protein: CASSLGAGQGLSYEQYF
CDR3 DNA: TGTGCCAGCAGCTTAGGGGCGGGACAGGGGTTGTCCTACGAGCAGTACTTC

V gene: TRBV5-4
clone size: -
D gene: TRBD1
CDR3 length: 15
J gene: TRBJ1-3
CDR3 protein: CASSFGQGAGNTIYF
CDR3 DNA: TGTGCCAGCAGCTTCGGACAGGGGGCTGGAAACACCATATATTTT

V gene: TRBV4-1
clone size: few
D gene: -
CDR3 length: 16
J gene: TRBJ1-5
CDR3 protein: CASSQLAAGSNQPQHF
CDR3 DNA: TGCGCCAGCAGCCAATTAGCGGCCGGTAGCAATCAGCCCCAGCATTTT

V gene: TRBV30
clone size: -
D gene: -
CDR3 length: 16
J gene: TRBJ1-3
CDR3 protein: CAWSHGGISSGNTIYF
CDR3 DNA: TGTGCCTGGAGTCACGGGGGGATTAGCTCTGGAAACACCATATATTTT

V gene: TRBV27
clone size: once
D gene: -
CDR3 length: 14
J gene: TRBJ2-5
CDR3 protein: CASSLGQDQETQYF
CDR3 DNA: TGTGCCAGCAGTTTAGGGCAAGACCAAGAGACCCAGTACTTC

V gene: TRBV5-6
clone size: -
D gene: -
CDR3 length: 12
J gene: TRBJ1-1
CDR3 protein: CASSLASGEAFF
CDR3 DNA: TGTGCCAGCAGCTTGGCTTCGGGTGAAGCTTTCTTT

V gene: TRBV6-6
clone size: once
D gene: TRBD1
CDR3 length: 15
J gene: TRBJ2-5
CDR3 protein: CASSTYGQGQETQYF
CDR3 DNA: TGTGCCAGCAGTACATATGGACAGGGACAAGAGACCCAGTACTTC

V gene: TRBV19
clone size: -
D gene: TRBD2
CDR3 length: 14
J gene: TRBJ2-7
CDR3 protein: CASTLAGDSYEQYF
CDR3 DNA: TGTGCCAGTACGCTAGCGGGAGACTCCTACGAGCAGTACTTC

V gene: TRBV7-9
clone size: -
D gene: TRBD1
CDR3 length: 16
J gene: TRBJ1-2
CDR3 protein: CASSSLRGGSNYGYTF
CDR3 DNA: TGTGCCAGCAGCTCCCTTAGAGGGGGCTCAAACTATGGCTACACCTTC

V gene: TRBV2
clone size: -
D gene: TRBD1
CDR3 length: 14
J gene: TRBJ1-1
CDR3 protein: CASSADRGRDEAFF
CDR3 DNA: TGTGCCAGCAGCGCCGACAGGGGAAGAGATGAAGCTTTCTTT

V gene: TRBV7-6
clone size: -
D gene: TRBD2
CDR3 length: 17
J gene: TRBJ2-5
CDR3 protein: CASSLGLAGGPGETQYF
CDR3 DNA: TGTGCCAGCAGCTTAGGACTAGCGGGAGGGCCGGGAGAGACCCAGTACTTC

V gene: TRBV4-1
clone size: -
D gene: -
CDR3 length: 15
J gene: TRBJ1-4
CDR3 protein: CASSQRGRDREKLFF
CDR3 DNA: TGCGCCAGCAGCCAAAGGGGTAGGGATAGGGAAAAACTGTTTTTT

V gene: TRBV6-5
clone size: -
D gene: TRBD1
CDR3 length: 15
J gene: TRBJ1-2
CDR3 protein: CASSTPPRGLGGYTF
CDR3 DNA: TGTGCCAGCAGTACGCCCCCGAGGGGGCTAGGTGGCTACACCTTC

V gene: TRBV6-5
clone size: -
D gene: -
CDR3 length: 13
J gene: TRBJ2-3
CDR3 protein: CASSYRYTDTQYF
CDR3 DNA: TGTGCCAGCAGTTACCGCTACACAGATACGCAGTATTTT

V gene: TRBV6-1
clone size: few
D gene: -
CDR3 length: 13
J gene: TRBJ1-1
CDR3 protein: CASSGTANTEAFF
CDR3 DNA: TGTGCCAGCAGTGGGACAGCAAACACTGAAGCTTTCTTT

V gene: TRBV10-3
clone size: -
D gene: TRBD1
CDR3 length: 16
J gene: TRBJ1-2
CDR3 protein: CAISEKMTRQGNGYTF
CDR3 DNA: TGTGCCATCAGTGAAAAGATGACCCGACAGGGTAATGGCTACACCTTC

V gene: TRBV4-3
clone size: -
D gene: TRBD1
CDR3 length: 16
J gene: TRBJ1-5
CDR3 protein: CASSQSRTGLNQPQHF
CDR3 DNA: TGCGCCAGCAGCCAAAGTCGGACAGGCCTCAATCAGCCCCAGCATTTT

V gene: TRBV6-6
clone size: -
D gene: -
CDR3 length: 15
J gene: TRBJ1-6
CDR3 protein: CASSYGDIYNSPLNF
CDR3 DNA: TGTGCCAGCAGTTACGGGGACATCTATAATTCACCCCTCAACTTT

V gene: TRBV6-6
clone size: few
D gene: TRBD1
CDR3 length: 15
J gene: TRBJ1-5
CDR3 protein: CASSWGTGHNQPQHF
CDR3 DNA: TGTGCCAGCAGTTGGGGGACAGGGCACAATCAGCCCCAGCATTTT

V gene: TRBV4-3
clone size: -
D gene: -
CDR3 length: 16
J gene: TRBJ2-2
CDR3 protein: CASSHGWTIGTGELFF
CDR3 DNA: TGCGCCAGCAGCCATGGTTGGACTATCGGCACCGGGGAGCTGTTTTTT

V gene: TRBV7-9
clone size: -
D gene: -
CDR3 length: 15
J gene: TRBJ2-7
CDR3 protein: CASSFRDGGGYEQYF
CDR3 DNA: TGTGCCAGCAGCTTCAGGGATGGGGGAGGCTACGAGCAGTACTTC

V gene: TRBV25-1
clone size: -
D gene: TRBD2
CDR3 length: 18
J gene: TRBJ2-3
CDR3 protein: CASSGKAGGYPNTDTQYF
CDR3 DNA: TGTGCCAGCAGTGGAAAAGCGGGAGGGTACCCAAACACAGATACGCAGTATTTT

V gene: TRBV10-3
clone size: few
D gene: TRBD2
CDR3 length: 15
J gene: TRBJ2-2
CDR3 protein: CAISPSGRNTGELFF
CDR3 DNA: TGTGCCATCAGTCCTAGCGGGAGGAACACCGGGGAGCTGTTTTTT

V gene: TRBV2
clone size: -
D gene: -
CDR3 length: 11
J gene: TRBJ2-5
CDR3 protein: CASTTQETQYF
CDR3 DNA: TGTGCCAGCACTACCCAAGAGACCCAGTACTTC

V gene: TRBV19
clone size: -
D gene: -
CDR3 length: 16
J gene: TRBJ1-5
CDR3 protein: CASSIVNPSGNQPQHF
CDR3 DNA: TGTGCCAGTAGTATAGTAAACCCCAGCGGCAATCAGCCCCAGCATTTT

V gene: TRBV14
clone size: -
D gene: -
CDR3 length: 13
J gene: TRBJ1-2
CDR3 protein: CASSHTGIYGYTF
CDR3 DNA: TGTGCCAGCAGCCATACTGGTATCTATGGCTACACCTTC